These 10 T cell receptor beta chains came from one sample sequenced in a study of blood T cell repertoires in COVID-19. The data were produced by immunoSEQ multiplex PCR, yet TCRdb's version contains in-frame clones alone and is incomplete. This table holds roughly 200,000 clones, roughly 85% found once. Sequencing was carried out using PBMCs or T cells enriched from blood (not recorded which). These receptors were collected from a man in his forties who had recovered from COVID-19.

The table lists this clone with a few counts. This chain joins TRBV21-1 and TRBJ2-7; TRBD1 reflects the table's D call only, with no check against the DNA. TRBV21-1 is a pseudogene. The CDR3 totals 15 residues. For the CDR3, the DNA is TGTGCCAGCAGCTTTCTCCGACAGACATCCTACGAGCAGTACTTC. This sequence encodes CASSFLRQTSYEQYF.

This chain uses TRBV27 with TRBJ2-7, with 9 bases matching TRBD1. The CDR3 sequence is 16 residues long. Germline values: CDR1 MNHEY, CDR2 SMNVEV (reference sequence). Trimming removed 2 bases from V and 3 bases from J; junction bases left unmatched: 8. The CDR3 coding sequence is TGTGCCAGCAGTTTACGCGGGACAGGGTTGATCTACGAGCAGTACTTC. Translation gives CASSLRGTGLIYEQYF.

The chain combines TRBV6-2 or TRBV6-3 with TRBJ2-1, with TRBD2 matching over 10 bases. Germline CDR1 and CDR2: MNHEY and SVGEGT. This CDR3 comprises 15 residues. Germline trimming cut 4 bases from V and 4 bases from J; bases unmatched to any gene: 4. CDR3 in amino acids: CASSFSGLAYNEQFF. DNA of the CDR3: TGTGCCAGCAGTTTCTCGGGACTAGCGTACAATGAGCAGTTCTTC.

The chain recombines TRBV4-1 with TRBJ2-3; D gene uncertain. CDR1 MGHRA and CDR2 YSYEKL come from the germline V gene. This CDR3 is 10 amino acids long. Trimming shortened V by 3 bases and J by 8 bases, and 3 bases separated the two germline ends. The CDR3 coding sequence is TGCGCCAGCAGCCACGTTACGCAGTATTTT. Its protein product is CASSHVTQYF.

The chain has TRBV30 and TRBJ2-1; 7 bases align to TRBD2. CDR1 GTSNPN and CDR2 SVGIG come from the germline V gene (reference sequence). Trimming took 7 bases from V and 9 from J; bases not matched to a gene: 15. The CDR3 runs 14 residues. CDR3 residues: CAFLAGVRRGEQFF. In DNA, the CDR3 is TGTGCCTTCTTGGCGGGAGTTAGGAGGGGTGAGCAGTTCTTC. Based on the CDR3 plus reference TRBV30 and TRBJ2-1, the full variable domain is SQTIHQWPATLVQPVGSPLSLECTVEGTSNPNLYWYRQAAGRGLQLLFYSVGIGQISSEVPQNLSASRPQDRQFILSSKKLLLSDSGFYLCAFLAGVRRGEQFFGPGTRLTVL.

The V and J genes are TRBV4-3 and TRBJ1-4, with TRBD1 as a possible D gene (5 bases). CDR3 length: 14 amino acids. The V and J ends lost 3 bases and 7 bases respectively, with 12 bases between them. CDR1 LGHNA and CDR2 YSLEER come from the germline V gene. The DNA for the CDR3 is TGCGCCAGCAGCCAGTGGGAGGGGAGTGAAAAACTGTTTTTT. It translates to CASSQWEGSEKLFF.

The chain has TRBV19 and TRBJ1-6, with D perhaps matching TRBD1 (5 bases). This CDR3 contains 14 residues. V lost 3 bases, J lost 8 bases, and 11 bases lay in between. Germline loops: CDR1 LNHDA, CDR2 SQIVND (reference sequence). The CDR3 sequence: CASSMFQGYSPLHF. The CDR3 DNA reads as TGTGCCAGTAGTATGTTTCAGGGCTATTCACCCCTCCACTTT. The full variable domain, completed using reference TRBV19 and TRBJ1-6, is DGGITQSPKYLFRKEGQNVTLSCEQNLNHDAMYWYRQDPGQGLRLIYYSQIVNDFQKGDIAEGYSVSREKKESFPLTVTSAQKNPTAFYLCASSMFQGYSPLHFGNGTRLTVT.

This clone occurred a few times. The chain employs TRBV29-1 and TRBJ1-4; D remains unclear. This CDR3 spans 14 amino acids. Germline lookup yields CDR1 SQVTM and CDR2 ANQGSEA. V was shortened by 1 base and J by 7 bases, with 13 bases between the two germline ends. The CDR3 sequence: CSVEVSSGSEKLFF. In DNA, the CDR3 is TGCAGCGTTGAAGTTTCATCGGGGTCTGAAAAACTGTTTTTT.

This chain links TRBV30 with TRBJ2-5; D uncertain. Germline V gives CDR1 GTSNPN, CDR2 SVGIG (reference sequence). V lost 4 bases to trimming and J lost 2 bases, with 8 bases between them. The CDR3 totals 12 residues. CDR3 in DNA: TGTGCCTGGAATTCATTTCAAGAGACCCAGTACTTC. This encodes CAWNSFQETQYF.

V usage is TRBV12-3 or TRBV12-4 and J usage is TRBJ2-7, with D unclear. V was shortened by 0 bases and J by 6 bases, with 9 bases between the two germline ends. CDR3 length: 13 residues. As DNA, the CDR3 is TGTGCCAGCAGTTTAGCGCTAACTGTCGAGCAGTACTTC. This encodes CASSLALTVEQYF.